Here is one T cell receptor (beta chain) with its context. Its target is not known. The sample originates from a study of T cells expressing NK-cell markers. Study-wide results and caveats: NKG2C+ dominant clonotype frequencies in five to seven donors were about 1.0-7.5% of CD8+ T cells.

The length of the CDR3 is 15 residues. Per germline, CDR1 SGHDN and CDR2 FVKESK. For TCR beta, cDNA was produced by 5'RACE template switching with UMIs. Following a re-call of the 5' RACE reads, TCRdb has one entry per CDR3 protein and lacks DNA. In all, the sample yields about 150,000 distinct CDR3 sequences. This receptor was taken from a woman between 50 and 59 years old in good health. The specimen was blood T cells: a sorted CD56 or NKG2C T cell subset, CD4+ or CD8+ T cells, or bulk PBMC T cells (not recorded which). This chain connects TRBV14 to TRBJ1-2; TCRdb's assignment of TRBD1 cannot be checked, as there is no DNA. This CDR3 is CASSHTGTGSYGYTF.